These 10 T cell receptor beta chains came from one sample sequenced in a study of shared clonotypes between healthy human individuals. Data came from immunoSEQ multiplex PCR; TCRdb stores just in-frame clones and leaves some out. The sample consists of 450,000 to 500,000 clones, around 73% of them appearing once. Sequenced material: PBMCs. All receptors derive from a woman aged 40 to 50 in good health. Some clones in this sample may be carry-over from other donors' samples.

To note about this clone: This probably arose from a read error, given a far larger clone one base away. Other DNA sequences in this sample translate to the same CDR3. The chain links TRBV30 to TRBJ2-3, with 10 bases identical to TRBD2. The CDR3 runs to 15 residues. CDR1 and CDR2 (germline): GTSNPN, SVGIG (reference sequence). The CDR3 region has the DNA TGTGCCCGGGGAGGGAGCGGGAGGGCAGTAGATACGCAGTATTTC. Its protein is CARGGSGRAVDTQYF.

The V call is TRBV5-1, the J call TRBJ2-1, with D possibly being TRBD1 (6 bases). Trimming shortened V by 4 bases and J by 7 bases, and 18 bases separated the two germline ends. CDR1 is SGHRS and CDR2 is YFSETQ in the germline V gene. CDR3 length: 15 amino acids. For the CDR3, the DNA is TGCGCCAGCAGCCTAGGGGGTCTAGGCGCAAATGAGCAGTTCTTC. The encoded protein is CASSLGGLGANEQFF.

CDR3 coding DNA: TGTGCCAGCCGGCACGACGGAACGATGAACACTGAAGCTTTCTTT. As protein: CASRHDGTMNTEAFF. The gene calls are TRBV27 and TRBJ1-1, with D unclear. CDR3 length: 15 amino acids. The V gene lost 8 bases and the J gene lost 0 bases, with 16 bases spanning the gap. Germline V gene sequence: CDR1 MNHEY, CDR2 SMNVEV (reference sequence).

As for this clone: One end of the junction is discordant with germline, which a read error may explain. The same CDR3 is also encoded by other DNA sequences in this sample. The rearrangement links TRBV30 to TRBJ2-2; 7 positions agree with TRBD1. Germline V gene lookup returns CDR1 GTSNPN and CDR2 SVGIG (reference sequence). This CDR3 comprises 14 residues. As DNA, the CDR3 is TGTGCCTGGAGTGCTCAGGGGGTGACCGGGGAGCTGTTCTTT. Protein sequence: CAWSAQGVTGELFF.

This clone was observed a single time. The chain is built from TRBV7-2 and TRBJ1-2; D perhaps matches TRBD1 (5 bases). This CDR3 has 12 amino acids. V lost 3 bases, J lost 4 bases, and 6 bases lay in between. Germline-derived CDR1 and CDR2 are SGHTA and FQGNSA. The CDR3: CASSFDSYGYTF. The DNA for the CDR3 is TGTGCCAGCAGCTTCGACAGCTATGGCTACACCTTC.

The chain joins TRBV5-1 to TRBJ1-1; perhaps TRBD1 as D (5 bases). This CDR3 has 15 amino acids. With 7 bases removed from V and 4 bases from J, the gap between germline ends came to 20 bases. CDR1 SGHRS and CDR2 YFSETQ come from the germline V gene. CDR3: CASGPGPRKGTEAFF. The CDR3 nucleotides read TGCGCCAGCGGCCCGGGACCACGAAAAGGCACTGAAGCTTTCTTT. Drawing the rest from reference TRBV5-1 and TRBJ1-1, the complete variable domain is KAGVTQTPRYLIKTRGQQVTLSCSPISGHRSVSWYQQTPGQGLQFLFEYFSETQRNKGNFPGRFSGRQFSNSRSEMNVSTLELGDSALYLCASGPGPRKGTEAFFGQGTRLTVV.

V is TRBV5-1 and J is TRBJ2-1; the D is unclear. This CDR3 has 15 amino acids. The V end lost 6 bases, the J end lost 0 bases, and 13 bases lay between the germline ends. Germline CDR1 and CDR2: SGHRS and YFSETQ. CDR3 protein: CASKVQITSYNEQFF. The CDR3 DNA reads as TGCGCCAGCAAGGTCCAAATAACCTCCTACAATGAGCAGTTCTTC.

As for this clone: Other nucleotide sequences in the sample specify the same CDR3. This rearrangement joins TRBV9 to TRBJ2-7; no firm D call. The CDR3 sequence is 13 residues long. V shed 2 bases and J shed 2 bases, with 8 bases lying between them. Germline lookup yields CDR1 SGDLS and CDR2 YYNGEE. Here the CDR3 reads CASSVGPTYEQYF. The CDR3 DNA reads TGTGCCAGCAGCGTCGGGCCGACCTACGAGCAGTACTTC.

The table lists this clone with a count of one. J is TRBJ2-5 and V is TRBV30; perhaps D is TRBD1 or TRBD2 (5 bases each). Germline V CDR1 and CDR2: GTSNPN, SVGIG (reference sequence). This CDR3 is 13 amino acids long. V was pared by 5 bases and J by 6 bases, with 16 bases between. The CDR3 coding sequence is TGTGCCTGGGGGGACCCGAGGAGGAAGACCCAGTACTTC. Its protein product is CAWGDPRRKTQYF.

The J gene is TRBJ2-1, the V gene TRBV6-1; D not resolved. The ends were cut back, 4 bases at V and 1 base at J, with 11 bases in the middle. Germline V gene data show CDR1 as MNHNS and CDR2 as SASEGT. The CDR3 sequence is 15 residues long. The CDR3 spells CASSVEPESYNEQFF. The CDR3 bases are TGTGCCAGCAGTGTTGAACCAGAGTCCTACAATGAGCAGTTCTTC.